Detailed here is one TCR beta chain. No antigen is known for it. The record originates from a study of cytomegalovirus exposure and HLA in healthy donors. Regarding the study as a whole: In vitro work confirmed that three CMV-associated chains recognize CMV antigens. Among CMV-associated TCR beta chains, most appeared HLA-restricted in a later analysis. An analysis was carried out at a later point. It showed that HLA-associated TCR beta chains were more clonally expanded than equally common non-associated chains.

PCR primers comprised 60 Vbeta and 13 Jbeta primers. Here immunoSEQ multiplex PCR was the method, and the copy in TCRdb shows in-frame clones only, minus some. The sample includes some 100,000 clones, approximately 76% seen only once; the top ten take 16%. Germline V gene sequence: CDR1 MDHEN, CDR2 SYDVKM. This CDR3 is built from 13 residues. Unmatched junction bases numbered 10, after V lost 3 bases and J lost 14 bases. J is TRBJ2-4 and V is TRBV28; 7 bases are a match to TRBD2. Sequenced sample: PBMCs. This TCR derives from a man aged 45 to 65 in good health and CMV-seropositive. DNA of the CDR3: TGTGCCAGCAGTTTGGCGGACGTAGGGAGGGAGTACTTC. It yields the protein CASSLADVGREYF.